The entry below describes one TCR beta chain. The data belong to a study of T cells in localized non-small cell lung cancer. The CDR3 has 17 residues. V lost 1 base and J lost 5; bases outside the gene matches: 8. Germline V gene data show CDR1 as SGHVS and CDR2 as FQNEAQ. Using immunoSEQ multiplex PCR, the repertoire was profiled, and TCRdb retains in-frame clones only, with some absent. This table holds roughly 48,000 clones, 60% to 80% found once. Sequenced material: peripheral blood, taken before any cancer treatment. The clonotype was recovered from a man aged 35 to 69 with stage I squamous cell lung carcinoma. The chain joins TRBV7-8 to TRBJ2-5; 12 nucleotides line up with TRBD2. CDR3 bases: TGTGCCAGCAGCTTAGACCTACTAGCGGGGGGACGGGAGACCCAGTACTTC. This sequence encodes CASSLDLLAGGRETQYF.